These 13 T cell receptor beta chains originate from one sample sequenced in a study of PD-L1 blockade in urothelial cancer. Generated by immunoSEQ multiplex PCR, the TCRdb table keeps only in-frame clones and is missing some. This table has about 21,000 clones, roughly 89% appearing once. The starting material was PBMCs, obtained around atezolizumab (anti-PD-L1) treatment. Receptors were obtained from an older woman with urothelial cancer.

This CDR3 reads CASSEAEWGGAERDYYEQYF. For the CDR3, the DNA is TGTGCCAGCAGTGAAGCAGAGTGGGGGGGCGCCGAGCGCGATTACTACGAGCAGTACTTC. The V and J genes are TRBV6-1 and TRBJ2-7, with D possibly matching TRBD2 (7 bases). Germline CDR1 is MNHNS and CDR2 is SASEGT. The V end lost 0 bases, the J end lost 3 bases, and 27 bases lay between the germline ends. The CDR3 consists of 20 residues.

V gene TRBV9 combines with J gene TRBJ2-5; 11 bases line up with TRBD2. The germline V gene has CDR1 SGDLS and CDR2 YYNGEE. This CDR3 is built from 15 residues. V lost 5 bases, J lost 5 bases, and 8 bases stayed unmatched. The CDR3 DNA reads as TGTGCCAGCAGTGGGGCTAGCGGGGGGTCGGAGACCCAGTACTTC. Translated: CASSGASGGSETQYF.

The V call is TRBV14, the J call TRBJ2-7, with D perhaps TRBD1 (5 bases). Germline CDR1 SGHDN, CDR2 FVKESK. V was trimmed by 0 bases and J by 0 bases, leaving 15 bases between them. The CDR3 consists of 17 residues. Here the CDR3 reads CASSQDSGRANSYEQYF. The CDR3 DNA reads as TGTGCCAGCAGCCAAGATTCGGGCAGGGCCAACTCCTACGAGCAGTACTTC.

The chain employs TRBV30 and TRBJ2-1, with D maybe TRBD2 (6 bases). Trimming took off 3 bases at V and 7 bases at J, with 16 bases between the two ends. Germline V CDR1 and CDR2: GTSNPN, SVGIG (reference sequence). The CDR3 consists of 14 residues. CDR3 DNA: TGTGCCTGGAGGAAACCCGGGACTTGGAATGAGCAGTTCTTC. Protein product: CAWRKPGTWNEQFF.

This clone showed up just once. The V and J genes are TRBV6-1 and TRBJ1-1; D call uncertain. Germline lookup yields CDR1 MNHNS and CDR2 SASEGT. The CDR3 runs to 13 residues. V lost 6 bases and J 4 bases, leaving 12 bases between the germline ends. CDR3 region: CASRRGPGTEAFF. The CDR3 bases are TGTGCCAGCAGGCGGGGTCCAGGCACTGAAGCTTTCTTT.

This chain connects TRBV11-2 to TRBJ1-1; D not certain. The germline V gene encodes CDR1 SGHAT and CDR2 FQNNGV. This CDR3 comprises 16 residues. V lost 3 bases and J 0 bases, leaving 14 bases between the germline ends. The chain's CDR3 is CASSFSIQRLNTEAFF. Written as DNA, the CDR3 is TGTGCCAGCAGCTTCTCGATACAGCGGTTGAACACTGAAGCTTTCTTT.

V gene TRBV4-1 combines with J gene TRBJ2-5; D may be TRBD1 (5 bases). The CDR3 covers 14 residues. V dropped 1 base and J dropped 2 bases, with 8 bases sitting between them. Germline values: CDR1 MGHRA, CDR2 YSYEKL. CDR3 nucleotide sequence: TGCGCCAGCAGCCAAGTAGGGGTACAAGAGACCCAGTACTTC. Its translation is CASSQVGVQETQYF.

V is TRBV10-3 and J is TRBJ2-7, with 9 bases matching TRBD2. Germline assignment: CDR1 ENHRY and CDR2 SYGVKD. After removal of 10 bases from V and 0 bases from J, the junction contained 7 bases not matched to a gene. The CDR3 loop spans 14 amino acids. CDR3 region: CATGLSGSSYEQYF. The DNA of the CDR3 is TGTGCCACCGGGCTTAGCGGGAGCTCCTACGAGCAGTACTTC.

The chain recombines TRBV14 with TRBJ1-1, with 7 positions matching TRBD1. Trimming took 0 bases from V and 4 from J; bases not matched to a gene: 5. Germline loops: CDR1 SGHDN, CDR2 FVKESK. The CDR3 extends over 15 amino acids. This CDR3 reads CASSQEGRGSTEAFF. CDR3 coding DNA: TGTGCCAGCAGCCAAGAGGGCAGGGGGAGCACTGAAGCTTTCTTT.

The chain carries TRBV21-1 and TRBJ1-1; the table's D call, TRBD1, was not checked against the DNA. TRBV21-1 is a pseudogene locus. The CDR3 sequence is 13 residues long. The CDR3: CASSKTGSSRAFF. The CDR3 bases are TGTGCCAGCAGCAAAACAGGGTCAAGCAGGGCTTTCTTT.

The CDR3: CASRKGQGMGQPQHF. The CDR3, as DNA: TGTGCCAGCAGGAAGGGACAGGGAATGGGACAGCCCCAGCATTTT. The J gene is TRBJ1-5, the V gene TRBV2, with 9 bases matching TRBD1. The CDR3 is 15 amino acids. After removal of 6 bases from V and 7 bases from J, the junction contained 10 bases not matched to a gene. CDR1 and CDR2 from the germline V gene are SNHLY and FYNNEI.

This clone appeared a single time. The V and J genes are TRBV29-1 and TRBJ2-1; 8 positions match TRBD1. Germline CDR1 SQVTM, CDR2 ANQGSEA. The CDR3 sequence is 17 residues long. Germline trimming cut 4 bases from V and 6 bases from J; bases unmatched to any gene: 17. As DNA, the CDR3 is TGCAGCGTTGCAGGGGGCGGTCTAGCTGGCGGGGTCAATGAGCAGTTCTTC. It specifies CSVAGGGLAGGVNEQFF.

The V gene is TRBV7-3, the J gene TRBJ2-1; D possibly corresponds to TRBD2 (7 bases). The CDR3 has 15 amino acids. The V end was cut by 4 bases, the J end by 6 bases, with 16 bases between. Per the germline V gene, CDR1 is SGHTA and CDR2 is FQGTGA. The CDR3 sequence: CASSYYGGPLNEQFF. CDR3 coding DNA: TGTGCCAGCAGCTACTACGGGGGGCCGCTCAATGAGCAGTTCTTC.